The rows below give T cell receptor beta chains drawn from one sample of a study of shared clonotypes between healthy human individuals. Sequenced by immunoSEQ multiplex PCR; TCRdb stores in-frame clones only, minus some. The table includes under 1,100,000 clones, 70% to 80% detected once. Sequencing used memory CD4+ T cells sorted from blood. Receptor source: a man aged 18 to 29 in good health. CDR3s include the opening cysteine and the closing phenylalanine or tryptophan. The order of the fields is J gene, D gene, V gene, clone size, CDR3 DNA, CDR3 protein. D genes are given only for firm matches. Only part of the rows carry a size: once, few, many, or a class if the clone is expanded.

>TRBJ2-3|.|TRBV10-1|.
TGCGCCAGCAGTGAGTCTGCTGATACGCAGTATTTT
CASSESADTQYF
>TRBJ2-1|TRBD2|TRBV4-2|.
TGTGCCAGCAGCCCAGGACTAGCGGGGGGCCTATACAATGAGCAGTTCTTC
CASSPGLAGGLYNEQFF
>TRBJ2-2|TRBD1|TRBV11-2|.
TGTGCCAGCAGCCAAGACAGGGGCACCGGGGAGCTGTTTTTT
CASSQDRGTGELFF
>TRBJ1-3|TRBD1|TRBV6-1|few
TGTGCCAGCAGCCGCGGACAGGCCTCTGGAAACACCATATATTTT
CASSRGQASGNTIYF
>TRBJ1-1|.|TRBV19|.
TGTGCCAGTAGTATTCCGAGAAAGAACACTGAAGCTTTCTTT
CASSIPRKNTEAFF
>TRBJ1-4|TRBD1|TRBV6-5|.
TGTGCCAGCAGCGCCGGGACAGGGGCTGAAAAACTGTTTTTT
CASSAGTGAEKLFF
>TRBJ2-3|.|TRBV30|.
TGTGCCTGGAGCGACACTACGCAGTATTTT
CAWSDTTQYF
>TRBJ1-2|.|TRBV11-2|.
TGTGCCAGCAGCTTAGATTGGAGGGGAGGCTACACCTTC
CASSLDWRGGYTF
>TRBJ1-4|TRBD1|TRBV5-1|once
TGCGCCAGCAGCTTGGGACAGGGCGGAACTAATGAAAAACTGTTTTTT
CASSLGQGGTNEKLFF
>TRBJ2-7|.|TRBV2|.
TGTGCCAGCAGTGCCTACAGTTTTGCCTCCTTC
CASSAYSFASF
>TRBJ1-4|.|TRBV19|.
TGTGCCAGTAGTATCGGCAGAGCTACAACTAATGAAAAACTGTTTTTT
CASSIGRATTNEKLFF
>TRBJ2-2|.|TRBV11-3|.
TGTGCCAGCAGCTTAGTTTCTAGCCGTAACACCGGGGAGCTGTTTTTT
CASSLVSSRNTGELFF
>TRBJ2-5|.|TRBV10-3|.
TGTGCCATCAGTGAGTCGGGCGGGGTTTCGCAAGAGACCCAGTACTTC
CAISESGGVSQETQYF
>TRBJ2-5|TRBD1|TRBV5-1|.
TGCGCCAGCAGCTTGGAGGGCAGGGGGTCGGAGACCCAGTACTTC
CASSLEGRGSETQYF